Below, one T cell receptor (beta chain) is given with its context. Its specificity is unknown. The source of the sample is a study of shared clonotypes between healthy human individuals. Findings of the study overall: Relative to clonotypes present in all four donors, those not shared had lower generation probabilities. Naive CD4 clonotypes were shared across a few donors at roughly 5.5%.

Only in-frame clones appear in the TCRdb table, and some are missing; sequencing was by immunoSEQ multiplex PCR. The repertoire has about 2.3 million clones, approximately 93% of them found once; the top ten carry 0.39%. CDR3 size: 15 residues. Trimming took off 5 bases at V and 4 bases at J, with 17 bases between the two ends. The germline V gene has CDR1 MNHEY and CDR2 SMNVEV (reference sequence). The source is a man aged 18 to 30 in good health. Some clones in this sample may be carry-over from other donors' samples. V and J are TRBV27 and TRBJ1-2, with D unclear. Sequenced: naive CD4+ T cells from PBMCs. As to subset: CD45RA+ positively selected. CDR3 sequence reads: CASSHRDSQTYGYTF. CDR3 nucleotide sequence: TGTGCCAGCAGTCACCGGGATTCACAAACCTATGGCTACACCTTC.